This is a list of T cell receptor beta chains from one sample in a study of CD8 T cells in ankylosing spondylitis. MiXCR, applied by TCRdb to the 5' RACE reads, yields one record per CDR3 protein. The table lists roughly 440,000 distinct CDR3 sequences, roughly 15% of them singletons. The material sequenced was blood, either unsorted or a sorted T cell fraction (not recorded which). The receptors shown here come from a male donor with ankylosing spondylitis. CDR3s include the opening cysteine and the closing phenylalanine or tryptophan. The D gene is left open where the match is weak. Only part of the rows carry a size: once, few, many, or a class if the clone is expanded.

clone size	D gene	J gene	V gene	CDR3 protein	CDR3 DNA
few	TRBD2	TRBJ2-3	TRBV3-1	CASSQGAGGQDTQYF	TGTGCCAGCAGCCAAGGAGCGGGGGGTCAAGATACGCAGTATTTT
many	.	TRBJ1-4	TRBV12-3/TRBV12-4	CASSRAQGQSEKLFF	TGTGCCAGCAGTCGCGCCCAGGGGCAAAGTGAAAAACTGTTTTTT
.	.	TRBJ2-1	TRBV30	CAWTAGRNEQFF	TGTGCCTGGACCGCGGGGAGGAATGAGCAGTTCTTC
.	.	TRBJ1-2	TRBV5-1	CASSLVQGGDYGYTF	TGCGCCAGCAGCTTGGTCCAAGGGGGGGACTATGGCTACACCTTC
few	.	TRBJ2-2	TRBV7-7	CASSLFQNTGELFF	TGTGCTAGCAGCTTATTTCAGAACACCGGGGAGCTGTTTTTT
.	.	TRBJ1-2	TRBV5-5	CASSLGTLYGYTF	TGTGCCAGCAGCTTGGGGACCCTCTATGGCTACACCTTC
few	TRBD2	TRBJ2-3	TRBV5-6	CATRTGLAITDTQYF	TGTGCCACCAGGACGGGACTAGCGATCACAGATACGCAGTATTTT
many	.	TRBJ2-1	TRBV29-1	CSVKLDLQFF	TGCAGCGTTAAGTTAGACCTTCAGTTCTTC
few	.	TRBJ2-3	TRBV14	CASSQGRKTDTQYF	TGTGCCAGCAGCCAAGGCAGGAAGACAGATACGCAGTATTTT
few	TRBD1	TRBJ1-5	TRBV7-8	CASSSTTGVRQPQHF	TGTGCCAGCAGCTCAACCACAGGGGTTAGGCAGCCCCAGCATTTT
.	.	TRBJ1-1	TRBV28	CASSFGVAAFF	TGTGCCAGCAGTTTTGGGGTAGCAGCTTTCTTT
.	.	TRBJ2-2	TRBV25-1	CASSGGGGGRTGELFF	TGTGCCAGCAGTGGAGGGGGGGGAGGGCGCACCGGGGAGCTGTTTTTT
.	.	TRBJ2-1	TRBV7-9	CASTLSTNEQFF	TGTGCCAGCACCCTATCAACCAATGAGCAGTTCTTC
.	.	TRBJ1-4	TRBV6-1	CASSERGRLEKLFF	TGTGCCAGCAGTGAAAGGGGGAGGCTCGAAAAACTGTTTTTT
few	.	TRBJ2-3	TRBV27	CASSSGHHTDTQYF	TGTGCCAGCAGTTCCGGACACCACACAGATACGCAGTATTTT
.	.	TRBJ1-1	TRBV7-9	CASSLAIGSAEAFF	TGTGCCAGCAGCTTAGCGATCGGTTCCGCTGAAGCTTTCTTT
.	.	TRBJ1-2	TRBV6-5	CASSYTHTANGDGYTF	TGTGCCAGCAGTTACACTCATACCGCAAACGGGGATGGCTACACCTTC
.	TRBD1	TRBJ2-5	TRBV12-5	CASGANRGETQYF	TGTGCTAGTGGCGCCAACAGGGGCGAGACCCAGTACTTC
many	TRBD2	TRBJ2-1	TRBV29-1	CSASGSKGNEQFF	TGCAGCGCTAGCGGGAGTAAAGGCAATGAGCAGTTCTTC
.	TRBD1	TRBJ2-4	TRBV6-4	CASIAGQGKYF	TGTGCCAGCATCGCCGGACAGGGAAAGTACTTC
few	TRBD1	TRBJ2-1	TRBV18	CASSPPGQSYNEQFF	TGTGCCAGCTCACCTCCGGGACAGAGCTACAATGAGCAGTTCTTC
few	TRBD2	TRBJ2-7	TRBV12-3/TRBV12-4	CASSSTGGGFEQYF	TGTGCCAGCAGTTCTACCGGGGGGGGTTTCGAGCAGTACTTC
.	.	TRBJ2-7	TRBV25-1	CASRRAGSYEQYF	TGTGCCAGCCGTCGGGCGGGGAGCTACGAGCAGTACTTC
few	.	TRBJ1-4	TRBV20-1	CSATIGGTNEKLFF	TGCAGTGCTACAATCGGGGGGACTAATGAAAAACTGTTTTTT
.	TRBD1	TRBJ1-1	TRBV30	CASGPLPGQVVMNTEAFF	TGTGCCTCTGGACCTCTTCCGGGACAGGTTGTCATGAACACTGAAGCTTTCTTT
.	.	TRBJ1-1	TRBV2	CASSETSLNTEAFF	TGTGCCAGCAGTGAAACCAGTTTGAACACTGAAGCTTTCTTT
.	TRBD1	TRBJ1-2	TRBV6-6	CASSWQTGVGYTF	TGTGCCAGCAGTTGGCAGACAGGGGTTGGCTACACCTTC
.	.	TRBJ2-1	TRBV10-3	CAISEDGGGQFF	TGTGCCATCAGTGAGGATGGGGGAGGGCAGTTCTTC
.	TRBD2	TRBJ2-2	TRBV30	CASSPLAAGTGELFF	TGTGCCTCCTCCCCACTAGCGGCGGGCACCGGGGAGCTGTTTTTT
few	TRBD1	TRBJ2-7	TRBV2	CASSVGQGVSEQYF	TGTGCCAGCAGTGTTGGTCAGGGGGTAAGCGAGCAGTACTTC
once	.	TRBJ2-2	TRBV7-2	CASSPAGLRGGELFF	TGTGCCAGCAGCCCTGCGGGCCTTCGAGGCGGGGAGCTGTTTTTT
few	.	TRBJ1-5	TRBV6-1	CASRSGEGNNQPQHF	TGTGCCAGCAGATCAGGGGAAGGGAACAATCAGCCCCAGCATTTT
.	.	TRBJ1-2	TRBV7-2	CASSLESGKRDGYTF	TGTGCCAGCAGCCTGGAATCGGGGAAGCGTGATGGCTACACCTTC
.	TRBD1	TRBJ1-2	TRBV20-1	CSASGGQGYGYTF	TGCAGTGCATCAGGGGGACAGGGATATGGCTACACCTTC
.	TRBD1	TRBJ1-2	TRBV5-1	CASSLDRGSGGYTF	TGCGCCAGCAGCTTGGACAGGGGTAGTGGTGGCTACACCTTC
many	.	TRBJ2-3	TRBV5-1	CASSLESISTDTQYF	TGCGCCAGCAGCTTGGAGTCTATATCCACAGATACGCAGTATTTT
.	TRBD1	TRBJ2-7	TRBV20-1	CSARDGDRLSYEQYF	TGCAGTGCTAGAGACGGGGACAGACTTTCCTACGAGCAGTACTTC
few	.	TRBJ2-1	TRBV5-1	CASSLAAGDYEQFF	TGCGCCAGCAGCTTGGCGGCAGGGGATTATGAGCAGTTCTTC
.	.	TRBJ2-7	TRBV7-9	CASSIGEAGAYEQYF	TGTGCCAGCAGCATAGGAGAAGCGGGTGCCTACGAGCAGTACTTC
few	TRBD2	TRBJ2-7	TRBV28	CASSFLGGRVIYEQYF	TGTGCCAGCAGTTTTCTTGGCGGGAGAGTAATCTACGAGCAGTACTTC
.	TRBD2	TRBJ2-2	TRBV6-2/TRBV6-3	CASSYPRASGNTGELFF	TGTGCCAGCAGTTACCCCAGGGCTAGCGGGAACACCGGGGAGCTGTTTTTT
.	.	TRBJ2-2	TRBV12-5	CASGLAPSAANTGELFF	TGTGCTAGTGGTTTGGCCCCTAGCGCAGCGAACACCGGGGAGCTGTTTTTT
.	.	TRBJ2-7	TRBV5-1	CASSSDLSVGYEQYF	TGCGCCAGCAGCTCCGACCTCTCGGTAGGATACGAGCAGTACTTC
few	.	TRBJ2-3	TRBV29-1	CRVDLGDTQYF	TGCAGGGTCGACCTCGGAGATACGCAGTATTTT
many	TRBD2	TRBJ2-1	TRBV12-3/TRBV12-4	CASSFSAGEQFF	TGTGCCAGCAGTTTCTCAGCGGGAGAGCAGTTCTTC
many	.	TRBJ2-7	TRBV7-2	CASALSQGWEQYF	TGTGCCAGCGCCCTAAGCCAGGGGTGGGAGCAGTACTTC
.	.	TRBJ2-5	TRBV11-2	CASSLDWRKQETQYF	TGTGCCAGCAGCTTAGATTGGCGAAAGCAAGAGACCCAGTACTTC